This T cell receptor beta chain was captured by sequencing in a study of blood T cell repertoires in COVID-19. Trimming shortened V by 3 bases and J by 4 bases, and 12 bases separated the two germline ends. In germline, CDR1 is KGHSH, CDR2 LQKENI. The CDR3 consists of 15 residues. Data came from immunoSEQ multiplex PCR; TCRdb stores just in-frame clones and leaves some out. Here the sample spans under 250,000 clones, over 70% being singletons. Contact with a PCR-confirmed or clinician-diagnosed COVID-19 case occurred within 2 weeks of entry. The V call is TRBV18, the J call TRBJ2-2, with D perhaps TRBD2 (5 bases). The sequenced sample consisted of PBMCs or T cells enriched from blood (not recorded which). This receptor was taken from a woman in her 30s who had been exposed to COVID-19. The CDR3: CASSPSSRTTGELFF. The CDR3 coding sequence is TGTGCCAGCTCACCGTCTAGCAGAACCACCGGGGAGCTGTTTTTT.